One sample yielded the 25 T cell receptor beta chains listed below, sequenced in a study of Graves' ophthalmopathy and Graves' hyperthyroidism. As the template, RNA transcripts were used to amplify TCR beta CDR3 regions. RT-PCR was first run with HTBI primers, then multiplex PCR in a second round. TCRdb re-derived calls from the multiplex PCR reads in MiXCR, one entry per CDR3 protein. The table lists around 340,000 distinct CDR3 sequences, roughly 16% of them singletons. The sequenced material came from peripheral blood. The source is an adult man with Graves' ophthalmopathy.

This clonotype showed up many times. The V gene is TRBV20-1, the J gene TRBJ1-5; possibly TRBD1 for D (6 bases). Germline assignment: CDR1 DFQATT and CDR2 SNEGSKA (reference sequence). The CDR3 spans 15 residues. V was pared by 3 bases and J by 0 bases, with 12 bases between. The CDR3 coding sequence is TGCAGTGCTAGCAACAGGGTAGATAGCAATCAGCCCCAGCATTTT. Its translation: CSASNRVDSNQPQHF.

This clonotype was seen ten or more times. This chain connects TRBV6-5 to TRBJ1-1, with TRBD1 identical over 10 bases. The CDR3 length is 16 residues. The germline gives CDR1 MNHEY, CDR2 SVGAGI. With V trimmed by 0 bases and J by 6 bases, 7 bases remained unmatched. For the CDR3, the DNA is TGTGCCAGCAGTTACTCGGCGGGACAGGGGTTTTCTGAAGCTTTCTTT. This translates into CASSYSAGQGFSEAFF.

This clonotype has ten or more counts. The V gene is TRBV7-2, the J gene TRBJ2-7, with D uncertain. The CDR3 runs to 13 residues. The V gene's germline CDR1 is SGHTA and CDR2 FQGNSA. V lost 3 bases to trimming and J lost 3 bases, with 9 bases between them. The CDR3 region is CASSFRRNYEQYF. The CDR3 DNA reads as TGTGCCAGCAGCTTTCGGCGGAACTACGAGCAGTACTTC.

In this sample, this clonotype turned up many times. The V call is TRBV6-1, the J call TRBJ2-2; TRBD1 agrees at 9 bases. J gave up 6 bases and V 2 bases, and 4 bases lay outside the gene matches. This CDR3 contains 15 residues. Germline V gene data show CDR1 as MNHNS and CDR2 as SASEGT. The CDR3 here is CASSERTGAAGELFF. DNA for the CDR3: TGTGCCAGCAGTGAACGGACAGGGGCGGCCGGGGAGCTGTTTTTT.

In this sample, this clonotype turned up many times. V is TRBV6-1 and J is TRBJ1-5; 7 nucleotides line up with TRBD1. Looked up from germline, CDR1 is MNHNS and CDR2 is SASEGT. The CDR3 is 16 amino acids. V lost 5 bases to trimming and J lost 0 bases; unmatched junction nucleotides: 7. The CDR3, as DNA: TGTGCCAGCAGTCAACCGACAGGGTCTAGCAATCAGCCCCAGCATTTT. Its translation: CASSQPTGSSNQPQHF.

A few counts support this clonotype. The junction shows a germline mismatch at one end, possibly a read error. This chain connects TRBV7-2 to TRBJ1-1; no clear D. Germline loops: CDR1 SGHTA, CDR2 FQGNSA. The CDR3 loop spans 11 amino acids. CDR3: CASSVNTKAFF. The CDR3 region has the DNA TGTGCCAGCAGCGTGAACACTAAAGCTTTCTTT.

The genes are TRBV6-1 and TRBJ2-5; D call uncertain. This CDR3 has 11 amino acids. The V gene's germline CDR1 is MNHNS and CDR2 SASEGT. Between the trimmed V and J ends, which lost 7 bases and 4 bases, there was a span of 7 bases. The CDR3 here is CASNSVETQYF. For the CDR3, the DNA is TGTGCCAGCAACAGTGTAGAGACCCAGTACTTC.

Comments on this clonotype: A single base separates this from a much larger clone, so it may be a read error. V gene TRBV11-1 combines with J gene TRBJ2-2, with 10 bases lining up with TRBD2. CDR1 and CDR2 from the germline V gene are SGHAT and FQDESV (reference sequence). CDR3 length: 19 residues. CDR3 DNA: TGTTCCAGCAGCTTAGGCCGCGGAACTAGCGGGATAAGGACCGGGGAGCTGTTTTTT. The encoded protein is CSSSLGRGTSGIRTGELFF.

This clonotype was detected a few times. A much larger clone differs by one base, so this may be a read error. The chain combines TRBV20-1 with TRBJ2-5; D is ambiguous. Germline V gives CDR1 DFQATT, CDR2 SNEGSKA (reference sequence). This CDR3 comprises 12 residues. The CDR3 DNA follows: TGCAGTGCTAGAAAATTGAAAGAGTCCCAGTACTTC. As protein: CSARKLKESQYF.

This clonotype has only a few counts. The chain is built from TRBV5-1 and TRBJ2-5; 9 positions agree with TRBD2. The germline gives CDR1 SGHRS, CDR2 YFSETQ. With 0 bases clipped from V and 2 bases from J, the junction kept 5 bases outside the gene matches. The CDR3 length is 16 residues. The DNA for the CDR3 is TGCGCCAGCAGCTTGGCCAGGCTAGCGGGGCAAGAGACCCAGTACTTC. This codes for CASSLARLAGQETQYF.

This clonotype came up many times. The chain couples TRBV12-5 to TRBJ2-5; TRBD2 matches 11 bases. Per the germline V gene, CDR1 is LGHNT and CDR2 is FRNRAP. The CDR3 is 14 residues long. The trim removed 2 bases at V and 7 bases at J, leaving 3 bases unmatched. The CDR3 DNA reads as TGTGCTAGTGGTTTGAGTCTAGCGGGAGGGACCCAGTACTTC. The encoded protein is CASGLSLAGGTQYF.

This chain uses TRBV6-1 with TRBJ2-7, with D possibly TRBD2 on 5 matching bases. CDR3 length: 12 residues. The germline V and J ends were trimmed by 8 bases and 3 bases, with 11 bases remaining between them. CDR1 and CDR2 from the germline V gene are MNHNS and SASEGT. The CDR3 reads CASGPRDYEQYF. Written as DNA, the CDR3 is TGTGCCAGCGGCCCTCGGGACTACGAGCAGTACTTC.

This clonotype appeared a few times. V gene TRBV6-2 or TRBV6-3 combines with J gene TRBJ2-7; D ambiguous. Germline V CDR1 and CDR2: MNHEY, SVGEGT. The ends were cut back, 0 bases at V and 3 bases at J, with 18 bases in the middle. This CDR3 spans 17 amino acids. The CDR3 DNA is TGTGCCAGCAGTTACTCCTTTTCCGCAGGCTCACTCTACGAGCAGTACTTC. Protein product: CASSYSFSAGSLYEQYF.

This rearrangement joins TRBV27 to TRBJ2-7; D is tentatively TRBD1 or TRBD2 (5 bases each). The germline CDR1 and CDR2 sequences are MNHEY and SMNVEV (reference sequence). The CDR3 runs 12 residues. V dropped 2 bases and J dropped 6 bases, with 8 bases sitting between them. The CDR3 is CASSLNGGEQYF. CDR3 bases: TGTGCCAGCAGTTTAAATGGGGGCGAGCAGTACTTC.

This clonotype was counted at least ten times. The chain links TRBV2 to TRBJ1-1; D is ambiguous. Germline CDR1 reads SNHLY; CDR2 reads FYNNEI. The CDR3 covers 14 residues. V lost 6 bases, J lost 1 base, and 12 bases lay in between. In DNA, the CDR3 is TGTGCCAGCAGCGCCGTTCGGGGGAACACTGAAGCTTTCTTT. Translation gives CASSAVRGNTEAFF.

This clonotype was observed many times. This rearrangement joins TRBV24-1 to TRBJ1-2; 9 nucleotides line up with TRBD1. This CDR3 comprises 15 residues. V lost 4 bases and J lost 6; bases outside the gene matches: 8. Germline CDR1 and CDR2: KGHDR and SFDVKD. In DNA, the CDR3 is TGTGCCACCAGTGAGGCGGGACAGGGTCTCCATGGCTACACCTTC. Residues: CATSEAGQGLHGYTF.

This chain uses TRBV11-2 with TRBJ2-7, with D tentatively TRBD2 (6 bases). CDR1 and CDR2 (germline): SGHAT, FQNNGV. Trimming removed 5 bases from V and 5 bases from J, with 10 bases in between. The CDR3 is made up of 12 amino acids. CDR3 loop: CASSAGRNEQYF. DNA of the CDR3: TGTGCCAGCAGCGCGGGACGGAACGAGCAGTACTTC.

The table lists this clonotype with many counts. The V gene is TRBV9, the J gene TRBJ2-7; 9 nucleotides agree with TRBD2. With V trimmed by 3 bases and J by 4 bases, 5 bases remained unmatched. Germline V gene sequence: CDR1 SGDLS, CDR2 YYNGEE. The CDR3 length is 14 residues. In nucleotides, the CDR3 is TGTGCCAGCAGCGAAGCGGGGGGCTCATACGAGCAGTACTTC. Its translation is CASSEAGGSYEQYF.

In its sample, this clonotype was seen many times. The chain uses TRBV29-1 and TRBJ2-5, with 9 bases identical to TRBD1. The CDR3 loop spans 13 amino acids. Germline values: CDR1 SQVTM, CDR2 ANQGSEA. The V segment lost 2 bases and the J segment 4 bases; nucleotides outside the gene matches: 2. The DNA for the CDR3 is TGCAGCGTTGAAAAGGACAGGGGAGAGACCCAGTACTTC. Its translation is CSVEKDRGETQYF.

This clonotype was seen ten or more times. CDR3 in DNA: TGTGCCAGCAGTGATTGGCAGGGGAACACTGAAGCTTTCTTT. As protein: CASSDWQGNTEAFF. The rearrangement joins TRBV6-1 to TRBJ1-1; D is perhaps TRBD1 (5 bases). Germline CDR1 MNHNS, CDR2 SASEGT. Trimming took off 3 bases at V and 1 base at J, with 9 bases between the two ends. The CDR3 length is 14 residues.

Ten or more counts support this clonotype. V and J are TRBV12-3 or TRBV12-4 and TRBJ1-2, with 12 nucleotides matching TRBD1. The CDR3 has 16 residues. V shed 5 bases and J 6 bases; nucleotides not matched to a gene: 10. CDR3 in amino acids: CASSPGTGGPPDGYTF. DNA of the CDR3: TGTGCCAGCAGTCCCGGGACAGGGGGCCCTCCTGATGGCTACACCTTC.

This clonotype was picked up many times. The chain combines TRBV30 with TRBJ1-5; tentatively, D is TRBD1 (6 bases). The CDR3 covers 16 residues. Trimming left V 2 bases short and J 3 bases short, with 17 bases between. Germline V gene sequence: CDR1 GTSNPN, CDR2 SVGIG (reference sequence). The CDR3 loop is CAWSLAPDRNNQPQHF. Written as DNA, the CDR3 is TGTGCCTGGAGTCTCGCCCCGGACAGAAACAATCAGCCCCAGCATTTT.

This clonotype appeared many times. The chain is built from TRBV13 and TRBJ2-7, with unresolved D. The CDR3 is 12 amino acids. Trimming shortened V by 5 bases and J by 7 bases, and 12 bases separated the two germline ends. Germline loops: CDR1 PRHDT, CDR2 FYEKMQ (reference sequence). CDR3 in DNA: TGTGCCAGCAGCAGCCGTCAAACTGAGCAGTACTTC. Residues: CASSSRQTEQYF.

V is TRBV6-1 and J is TRBJ2-7, with 8 bases fitting TRBD2. The CDR3 has 17 amino acids. The germline V gene encodes CDR1 MNHNS and CDR2 SASEGT. J was trimmed by 5 bases and V by 8 bases; bases with no gene match: 20. The CDR3 region is CASSTRYSSGHRDEQYF. In DNA form, the CDR3 reads TGTGCCAGCTCTACCCGATATTCTAGCGGGCATCGGGACGAGCAGTACTTC.

This clonotype was counted at least ten times. This sequence joins TRBV4-1 and TRBJ2-2; D ambiguous. From germline, CDR1 is MGHRA and CDR2 YSYEKL. The V end was cut by 3 bases, the J end by 4 bases, with 6 bases between. This CDR3 has 13 residues. CDR3 in amino acids: CASSQGVTGELFF. DNA of the CDR3: TGCGCCAGCAGCCAGGGTGTCACCGGGGAGCTGTTTTTT.